The 3 T cell receptor beta chains below come from one sample, sequenced in a study of T cells in Graves' hyperthyroidism and ophthalmopathy. There were TCR beta CDR3 regions amplified from RNA transcripts. The HTBI primer set drove a first-round RT-PCR of the TCR CDR3. MiXCR, run by TCRdb on the multiplex PCR reads, gives a single entry per CDR3 protein. The table includes about 400,000 distinct CDR3 sequences, approximately 16% detected once. Material for sequencing was blood. These receptors originate from a woman in her sixties or seventies with Graves' ophthalmopathy.

The sample holds a few counts of this clonotype. The chain combines TRBV19 with TRBJ2-2; D remains ambiguous. This CDR3 spans 15 amino acids. The germline V and J ends were trimmed by 2 bases and 6 bases, with 13 bases remaining between them. Germline V CDR1 and CDR2: LNHDA, SQIVND (reference sequence). The CDR3 region has the DNA TGTGCCAGTAGTATATTAAACGAGCGCCCCGGGGAGCTGTTTTTT. Translated, it gives CASSILNERPGELFF.

About this clonotype: This may be a read error: a much more frequent sequence differs by one nucleotide. This chain connects TRBV5-1 to TRBJ2-1, with 8 positions matching TRBD1. The CDR3 spans 15 residues. Germline CDR1 SGHRS, CDR2 YFSETQ. The CDR3 DNA is TGCGCCAGCAGCGCGGGACAGGCCCCGTACAATGAGCAGTCCTTC. Translated: CASSAGQAPYNEQSF. Using reference TRBV5-1 and TRBJ2-1 for the parts outside the CDR3, the full variable domain is KAGVTQTPRYLIKTRGQQVTLSCSPISGHRSVSWYQQTPGQGLQFLFEYFSETQRNKGNFPGRFSGRQFSNSRSEMNVSTLELGDSALYLCASSAGQAPYNEQSFGPGTRLTVL.

This clonotype has only a few counts. This rearrangement joins TRBV27 to TRBJ2-5, with 9 bases identical to TRBD1. Germline-derived CDR1 and CDR2 are MNHEY and SMNVEV (reference sequence). The CDR3 has 16 amino acids. The ends lost 3 bases at V and 3 bases at J; junction bases unmatched: 8. Here the CDR3 reads CASSFFRDRVKETQYF. CDR3 nucleotide sequence: TGTGCCAGCAGTTTTTTTCGGGACAGGGTGAAAGAGACCCAGTACTTC.